This passage covers 17 T cell receptor beta chains from one sample sequenced in a study of T cells in localized non-small cell lung cancer. This table comes from immunoSEQ multiplex PCR, and its TCRdb copy is limited to in-frame clones, with some not included. The sample has around 28,000 clones; 94% are singletons. The sample consisted of peripheral blood, taken before any cancer treatment. These receptors all stem from a woman aged 35 to 70 with stage I lung adenocarcinoma.

This chain joins TRBV6-5 and TRBJ1-1; D perhaps matches TRBD1 (6 bases). V lost 4 bases to trimming and J lost 4 bases, with 13 bases between them. The CDR3 loop spans 14 amino acids. Looked up from germline, CDR1 is MNHEY and CDR2 is SVGAGI. CDR3 protein: CASSLTTGSTEAFF. CDR3 bases: TGTGCCAGCAGTTTAACCACAGGGAGCACTGAAGCTTTCTTT.

This rearrangement joins TRBV7-9 to TRBJ2-1; D is unresolved. The germline V gene has CDR1 SEHNR and CDR2 FQNEAQ (reference sequence). Trimming cost V 10 bases and J 0 bases, with 13 bases left between them. The CDR3 spans 14 residues. The chain's CDR3 is CATSLTLSYNEQFF. The CDR3 region has the DNA TGTGCCACCTCCCTAACCCTCTCCTACAATGAGCAGTTCTTC.

This sequence joins TRBV4-2 and TRBJ2-2, with a tentative D call TRBD2 (6 bases). V lost 1 base and J 4 bases, leaving 16 bases between the germline ends. Germline-derived CDR1 and CDR2 are LGHNA and YNFKEQ. The CDR3 spans 17 residues. CDR3 in DNA: TGTGCCAGCAGCCAAGGAGGATCGGGAGTAGCCACCGGGGAGCTGTTTTTT. It encodes CASSQGGSGVATGELFF.

The DNA for the CDR3 is TGTGCCAGCAGCCAGGAGAGGGGTCTTCCCCAAGAGACCCAGTACTTC. Translated: CASSQERGLPQETQYF. V and J are TRBV14 and TRBJ2-5, with D perhaps being TRBD1 or TRBD2 (5 bases each). CDR1 is SGHDN, CDR2 FVKESK, per germline. Between the trimmed V and J ends, which lost 3 bases and 1 base, there was a span of 15 bases. This CDR3 is 16 amino acids long.

V and J are TRBV2 and TRBJ1-3; D is undetermined. Trimming shortened V by 0 bases and J by 5 bases, and 8 bases separated the two germline ends. The germline CDR1 and CDR2 sequences are SNHLY and FYNNEI. The CDR3 totals 14 residues. The CDR3: CASSEAESRNTIYF. The CDR3 DNA reads as TGTGCCAGCAGTGAAGCCGAAAGTAGAAACACCATATATTTT.

This clone appeared once. This rearrangement joins TRBV6-1 to TRBJ2-6, with D possibly matching TRBD1 (5 bases). Between the trimmed V and J ends, which lost 6 bases and 0 bases, there was a span of 6 bases. There are 14 residues in the CDR3. From germline, CDR1 is MNHNS and CDR2 SASEGT. Written as DNA, the CDR3 is TGTGCCAGCAGCAGGGACTCTGGGGCCAACGTCCTGACTTTC. It is translated as CASSRDSGANVLTF.

This rearrangement joins TRBV5-6 to TRBJ1-3; no definite D call. This CDR3 has 12 residues. Germline V gives CDR1 SGHDT, CDR2 YYEEEE. Trimming took 3 bases from V and 8 from J, leaving 9 bases between them. The DNA for the CDR3 is TGTGCCAGCAGCTCTTCGGCGGACACCATATATTTT. Its translation: CASSSSADTIYF.

The chain joins TRBV14 to TRBJ1-3; D unresolved. The V end lost 6 bases, the J end lost 4 bases, and 25 bases lay between the germline ends. Germline values: CDR1 SGHDN, CDR2 FVKESK. The length of the CDR3 is 18 residues. CDR3 in DNA: TGTGCCAGCAGTCAATCCCTAATCCCGACACTGGGAGGAAACACCATATATTTT. Translation: CASSQSLIPTLGGNTIYF.

This clone was counted only a few times. Other DNA sequences of this sample code for an identical CDR3. V is TRBV6-5 and J is TRBJ1-5; maybe TRBD1 (5 bases). The germline V gene encodes CDR1 MNHEY and CDR2 SVGAGI. Trimming took 5 bases from V and 5 from J, leaving 16 bases between them. This CDR3 comprises 15 residues. The CDR3 region is CASSRGSRGDQPQHF. CDR3 DNA: TGTGCCAGCAGTCGGGGCTCCCGGGGGGATCAGCCCCAGCATTTT.

This clone appeared a single time. The chain carries TRBV27 and TRBJ2-1; 9 bases align to TRBD2. CDR3 size: 16 residues. Looked up from germline, CDR1 is MNHEY and CDR2 is SMNVEV (reference sequence). V lost 7 bases, J lost 7 bases, and 14 bases stayed unmatched. CDR3 in amino acids: CASTSRGAGGQNEQFF. The CDR3 nucleotides are TGTGCCAGCACTTCCCGAGGGGCGGGGGGGCAGAATGAGCAGTTCTTC.

The chain carries TRBV28 and TRBJ2-7, with D possibly called TRBD1 or TRBD2 (5 bases each). Germline V CDR1 and CDR2: MDHEN, SYDVKM. The CDR3 is 14 amino acids. With 3 bases removed from V and 2 bases from J, the gap between germline ends came to 11 bases. CDR3 amino acids: CASSLAGGTYEQYF. The CDR3 nucleotides are TGTGCCAGCAGTTTGGCTGGGGGAACCTACGAGCAGTACTTC.

The V call is TRBV18, the J call TRBJ2-3; D is perhaps TRBD2 (6 bases). V lost 6 bases to trimming and J lost 1 base, with 20 bases between them. This CDR3 is built from 17 residues. Per germline, CDR1 KGHSH and CDR2 LQKENI. The CDR3 region is CASSALGGSIGTDTQYF. Here the CDR3 DNA reads TGTGCCAGCTCCGCGTTGGGGGGATCTATTGGCACAGATACGCAGTATTTT.

The chain recombines TRBV7-2 with TRBJ1-6; tentative D call: TRBD1 (5 bases). The CDR3 has 16 residues. Germline CDR1 SGHTA, CDR2 FQGNSA. V was shortened by 4 bases and J by 9 bases, with 19 bases between the two germline ends. This chain's CDR3 is CASSSPRPGILSPLHF. The CDR3, as DNA: TGTGCCAGCAGCTCCCCGCGGCCAGGGATACTTTCACCCCTCCACTTT.

The chain couples TRBV2 to TRBJ2-2, with D perhaps being TRBD1 or TRBD2 (5 bases each). CDR1 is SNHLY and CDR2 is FYNNEI in the germline V gene. V gave up 0 bases and J gave up 5 bases, with 13 bases separating them. CDR3 size: 16 residues. Here the CDR3 reads CASSEAGSGATGELFF. In DNA form, the CDR3 reads TGTGCCAGCAGTGAAGCGGGTTCCGGGGCGACCGGGGAGCTGTTTTTT.

This chain joins TRBV19 and TRBJ1-1; D call uncertain. V lost 5 bases and J 11 bases, leaving 18 bases between the germline ends. The CDR3 spans 13 residues. CDR1 is LNHDA and CDR2 is SQIVND in the germline V gene (reference sequence). The CDR3 nucleotides read TGTGCCAGTAGTGACCCCCGTCCCTTTCTGGCTTTCTTT. Translating it yields CASSDPRPFLAFF.

J is TRBJ1-1 and V is TRBV7-9; TRBD1 might be the D (6 bases). Germline CDR1 reads SEHNR; CDR2 reads FQNEAQ (reference sequence). Deletions cut 0 bases from V and 3 bases from J, with 14 bases between. The CDR3 consists of 16 residues. The CDR3 nucleotides read TGTGCCAGCAGCTTAGCGGGGGGCCGAGGGGACACTGAAGCTTTCTTT. It encodes CASSLAGGRGDTEAFF.

CDR3 protein: CASRSRAGAKNTEAFF. DNA of the CDR3: TGTGCCAGCAGAAGTAGGGCAGGGGCCAAGAACACTGAAGCTTTCTTT. The rearrangement joins TRBV5-6 to TRBJ1-1; TRBD1 might be the D (6 bases). This CDR3 contains 16 residues. Trimming pared 5 bases from V and 1 base from J, leaving 18 bases between. CDR1 and CDR2 from the germline V gene are SGHDT and YYEEEE.